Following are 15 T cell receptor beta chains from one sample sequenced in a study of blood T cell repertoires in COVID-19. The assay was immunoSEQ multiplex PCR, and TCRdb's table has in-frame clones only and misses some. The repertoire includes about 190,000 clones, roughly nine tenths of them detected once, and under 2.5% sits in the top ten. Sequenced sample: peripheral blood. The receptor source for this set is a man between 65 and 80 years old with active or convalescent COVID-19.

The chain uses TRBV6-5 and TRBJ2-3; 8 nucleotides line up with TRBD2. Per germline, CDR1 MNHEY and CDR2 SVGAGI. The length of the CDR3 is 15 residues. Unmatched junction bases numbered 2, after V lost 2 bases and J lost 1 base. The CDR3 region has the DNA TGTGCCAGCAGTTACGGAGCGGGAGGCACAGATACGCAGTATTTT. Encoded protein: CASSYGAGGTDTQYF.

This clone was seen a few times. CDR3 nucleotides: TGTGCCAGCACCCAGGGTACGGAGACCCAGTACTTC. Translating it yields CASTQGTETQYF. The chain couples TRBV7-2 to TRBJ2-5, with D possibly TRBD1 on 5 matching bases. The CDR3 spans 12 residues. V lost 7 bases and J lost 5, with 11 bases in between. Per the germline V gene, CDR1 is SGHTA and CDR2 is FQGNSA.

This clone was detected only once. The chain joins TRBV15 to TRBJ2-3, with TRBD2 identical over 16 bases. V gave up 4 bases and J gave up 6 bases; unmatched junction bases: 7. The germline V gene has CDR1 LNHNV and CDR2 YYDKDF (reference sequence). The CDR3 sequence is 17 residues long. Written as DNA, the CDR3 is TGTGCCACCAGCACTGGGACTAGCGGGGGGGCGGGGGATACGCAGTATTTT. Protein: CATSTGTSGGAGDTQYF. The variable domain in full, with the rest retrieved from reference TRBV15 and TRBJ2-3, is DAMVIQNPRYQVTQFGKPVTLSCSQTLNHNVMYWYQQKSSQAPKLLFHYYDKDFNNEADTPDNFQSRRPNTSFCFLDIRSPGLGDTAMYLCATSTGTSGGAGDTQYFGPGTRLTVL.

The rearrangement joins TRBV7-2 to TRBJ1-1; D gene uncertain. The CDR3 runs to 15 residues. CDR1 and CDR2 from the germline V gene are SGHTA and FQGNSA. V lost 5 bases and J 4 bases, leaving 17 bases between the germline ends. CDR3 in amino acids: CASSPVVGISTEAFF. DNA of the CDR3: TGTGCCAGCAGCCCAGTGGTCGGGATTAGCACTGAAGCTTTCTTT. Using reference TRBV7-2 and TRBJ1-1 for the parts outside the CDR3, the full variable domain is GAGVSQSPSNKVTEKGKDVELRCDPISGHTALYWYRQSLGQGLEFLIYFQGNSAPDKSGLPSDRFSAERTGGSVSTLTIQRTQQEDSAVYLCASSPVVGISTEAFFGQGTRLTVV.

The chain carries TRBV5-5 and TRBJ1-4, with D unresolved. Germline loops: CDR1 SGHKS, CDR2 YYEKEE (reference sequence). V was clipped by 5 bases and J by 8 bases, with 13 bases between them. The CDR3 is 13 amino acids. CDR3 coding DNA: TGTGCCAGCAGGGAGGTAGCAGGAGAAAAACTGTTTTTT. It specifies CASREVAGEKLFF.

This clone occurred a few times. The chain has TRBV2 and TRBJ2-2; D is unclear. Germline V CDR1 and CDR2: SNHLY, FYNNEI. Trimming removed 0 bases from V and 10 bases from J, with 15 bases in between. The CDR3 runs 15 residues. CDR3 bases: TGTGCCAGCAGTGAAGCGTCGCGGCTCGGTACGGAGCTGTTTTTT. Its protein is CASSEASRLGTELFF.

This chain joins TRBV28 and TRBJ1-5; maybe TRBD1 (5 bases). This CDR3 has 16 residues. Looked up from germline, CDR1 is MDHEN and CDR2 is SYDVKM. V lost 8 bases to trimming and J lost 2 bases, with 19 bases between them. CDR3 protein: CASAMRGVIRNQPQHF. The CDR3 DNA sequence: TGTGCCAGCGCGATGCGGGGGGTAATCCGCAATCAGCCCCAGCATTTT.

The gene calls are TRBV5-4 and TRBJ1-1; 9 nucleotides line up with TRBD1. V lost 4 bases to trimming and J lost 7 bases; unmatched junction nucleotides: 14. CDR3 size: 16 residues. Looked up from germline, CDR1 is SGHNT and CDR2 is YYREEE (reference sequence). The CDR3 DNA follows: TGTGCCAGCAGCCCCTCCCGGACAGGGGATAGGGGTGAAGCTTTCTTT. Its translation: CASSPSRTGDRGEAFF.

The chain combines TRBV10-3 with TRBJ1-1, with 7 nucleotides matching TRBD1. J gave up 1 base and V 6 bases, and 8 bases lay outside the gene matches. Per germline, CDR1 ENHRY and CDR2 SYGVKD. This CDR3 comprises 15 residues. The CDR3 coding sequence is TGTGCCATCAGGGCGCCGGGACAGACGAACACTGAAGCTTTCTTT. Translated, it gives CAIRAPGQTNTEAFF.

Here the CDR3 DNA reads TGTGCCAGCAGCCCGGAGGGGGAGGGCTACAATGAGCAGTTCTTC. It codes for CASSPEGEGYNEQFF. J is TRBJ2-1 and V is TRBV7-9; a weak D match, TRBD2 (7 bases). Deletions cut 5 bases from V and 3 bases from J, with 14 bases between. Germline V gives CDR1 SEHNR, CDR2 FQNEAQ (reference sequence). The CDR3 sequence is 15 residues long.

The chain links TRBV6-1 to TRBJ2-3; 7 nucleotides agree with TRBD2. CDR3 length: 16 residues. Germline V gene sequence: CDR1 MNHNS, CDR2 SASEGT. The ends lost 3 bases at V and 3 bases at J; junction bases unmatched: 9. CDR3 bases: TGTGCCAGCAGTGATGTGGGGGGGGTACCTACAGATACGCAGTATTTT. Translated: CASSDVGGVPTDTQYF.

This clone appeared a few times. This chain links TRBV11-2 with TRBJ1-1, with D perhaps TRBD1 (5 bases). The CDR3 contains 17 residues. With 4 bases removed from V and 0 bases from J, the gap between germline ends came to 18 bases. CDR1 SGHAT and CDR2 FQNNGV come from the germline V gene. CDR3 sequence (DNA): TGTGCCAGCAGCTCAATAAAAAGGGGCATGATGAACACTGAAGCTTTCTTT. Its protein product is CASSSIKRGMMNTEAFF.

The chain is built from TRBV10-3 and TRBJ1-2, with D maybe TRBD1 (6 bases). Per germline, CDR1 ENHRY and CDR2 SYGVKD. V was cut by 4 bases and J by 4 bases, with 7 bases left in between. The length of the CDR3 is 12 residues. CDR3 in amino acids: CAISADSYGYTF. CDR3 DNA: TGTGCCATCAGTGCGGACAGCTATGGCTACACCTTC.

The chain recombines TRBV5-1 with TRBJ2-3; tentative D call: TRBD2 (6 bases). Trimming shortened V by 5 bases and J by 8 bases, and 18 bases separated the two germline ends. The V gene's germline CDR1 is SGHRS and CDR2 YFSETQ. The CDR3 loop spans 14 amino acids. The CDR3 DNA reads TGCGCCAGCAGTCCCGGGACTCCCTCCGCTACGCAGTATTTT. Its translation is CASSPGTPSATQYF.

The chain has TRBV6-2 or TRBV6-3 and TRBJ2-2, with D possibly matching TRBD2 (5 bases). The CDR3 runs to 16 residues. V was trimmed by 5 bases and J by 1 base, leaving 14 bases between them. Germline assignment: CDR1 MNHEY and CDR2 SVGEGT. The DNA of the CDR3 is TGTGCCAGCAGTAAATCCTACAGCGGGAACACCGGGGAGCTGTTTTTT. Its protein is CASSKSYSGNTGELFF.